One and the same sample provided the 17 T cell receptor beta chains below, sequenced in a study of T-cell memory formation after mild COVID-19. TCRdb used MiXCR to reprocess the 5' RACE reads, holding one entry per CDR3 protein. The sample carries more than 110,000 distinct CDR3 sequences, roughly 24% recorded once. The sample was PBMCs or a T cell subset sorted from them (not recorded which). The origin of the receptors is an adult woman who had mild COVID-19 (a few samples of this study predate the infection). Cell type and time point are not known.

The genes are TRBV29-1 and TRBJ2-7; D perhaps matches TRBD1 (5 bases). The germline V gene has CDR1 SQVTM and CDR2 ANQGSEA. This CDR3 spans 12 amino acids. V shed 2 bases and J shed 4 bases, with 9 bases lying between them. In DNA, the CDR3 is TGCAGCGTTGAAAGTGCAGGGTACGAGCAGTACTTC. Translation gives CSVESAGYEQYF.

This chain links TRBV29-1 with TRBJ1-1; perhaps TRBD1 as D (5 bases). Deletions cut 7 bases from V and 2 bases from J, with 20 bases between. Germline V gene lookup returns CDR1 SQVTM and CDR2 ANQGSEA. The CDR3 has 15 residues. The CDR3 loop is CSASDTLLPNTEAFF. The CDR3 region has the DNA TGCAGCGCGTCGGACACGCTCCTTCCCAACACTGAAGCTTTCTTT.

V and J are TRBV5-1 and TRBJ2-1, with 11 bases identical to TRBD1. CDR1 is SGHRS, CDR2 YFSETQ, per germline. V was pared by 2 bases and J by 4 bases, with 8 bases of the junction left unmatched. CDR3 length equals 17 residues. The CDR3 reads CASSLTFGTGGYNEQFF. The DNA of the CDR3 is TGCGCCAGCAGCTTAACCTTCGGGACAGGGGGTTACAATGAGCAGTTCTTC.

V gene TRBV23-1 combines with J gene TRBJ1-4; D is undetermined. TRBV23-1 is assigned to the ORF class and has an uncertain function. V lost 3 bases, J lost 6 bases, and 14 bases lay in between. The CDR3 consists of 15 residues. The DNA for the CDR3 is TGCGCCAGCAGTCACTTCGCCTCGGGAGATGAAAAACTGTTTTTT. Translated: CASSHFASGDEKLFF.

The rearrangement uses TRBV20-1 and TRBJ2-1; 8 bases are shared with TRBD2. This CDR3 has 15 amino acids. V was clipped by 4 bases and J by 2 bases; unmatched bases: 7. Germline loops: CDR1 DFQATT, CDR2 SNEGSKA (reference sequence). CDR3 sequence (DNA): TGCAGTGCTAAGCAGCGGGAGATCGCCTACAATGAGCAGTTCTTC. Protein: CSAKQREIAYNEQFF.

The chain uses TRBV27 and TRBJ1-2, with 7 bases aligning to TRBD1. The length of the CDR3 is 13 residues. V gave up 5 bases and J gave up 5 bases; unmatched junction bases: 5. CDR1 is MNHEY and CDR2 is SMNVEV in the germline V gene (reference sequence). CDR3 loop: CASSIGTDYGYTF. CDR3 in DNA: TGTGCCAGCAGTATCGGGACAGATTATGGCTACACCTTC.

The chain joins TRBV12-3 or TRBV12-4 to TRBJ2-3; 8 bases agree with TRBD2. The CDR3 is 13 amino acids. Trimming removed 6 bases from V and 5 bases from J; junction bases left unmatched: 4. The CDR3 bases are TGTGCCAGCAGAGCGGGAGCCATAGATACGCAGTATTTT. Translated, it gives CASRAGAIDTQYF.

The chain combines TRBV27 with TRBJ2-7, with D possibly being TRBD2 (5 bases). V lost 4 bases to trimming and J lost 4 bases, with 11 bases between them. The CDR3 spans 13 residues. Germline assignment: CDR1 MNHEY and CDR2 SMNVEV (reference sequence). CDR3 residues: CASSSGFSYEQYF. The CDR3 nucleotides read TGTGCCAGCAGTTCGGGGTTCTCATACGAGCAGTACTTC.

J is TRBJ2-1 and V is TRBV24-1; the D is unclear. The V gene's germline CDR1 is KGHDR and CDR2 SFDVKD. Trimming stripped 3 bases from V and 8 bases from J, with 7 bases between. The CDR3 contains 12 residues. The CDR3 coding sequence is TGTGCCACCAGTGATCTCGAGGATGAGCAGTTCTTC. It translates to CATSDLEDEQFF.

The CDR3 is CASSVTSGAPDEQFF. The CDR3, as DNA: TGTGCCAGCAGCGTGACTAGCGGGGCCCCGGATGAGCAGTTCTTC. The chain employs TRBV9 and TRBJ2-1; 11 bases agree with TRBD2. Per germline, CDR1 SGDLS and CDR2 YYNGEE. The CDR3 has 15 amino acids. Trimming removed 2 bases from V and 8 bases from J; junction bases left unmatched: 6.

The rearrangement uses TRBV5-1 and TRBJ1-4; 8 bases fit TRBD1. The junction had 6 bases not matched to a gene; V was cut back by 4 bases and J by 1 base. The CDR3 covers 16 residues. CDR1 and CDR2 from the germline V gene are SGHRS and YFSETQ. The CDR3 loop is CASSPAGQGTNEKLFF. The CDR3 DNA is TGCGCCAGCAGCCCCGCCGGACAGGGAACTAATGAAAAACTGTTTTTT.

The rearrangement joins TRBV5-6 to TRBJ2-4; no clear D gene. CDR3 length: 16 amino acids. Trimming pared 0 bases from V and 0 bases from J, leaving 10 bases between. Germline V lookup: CDR1 SGHDT, CDR2 YYEEEE. The CDR3 DNA reads as TGTGCCAGCAGCTTGGCCGCCGCAATAGCCAAAAACATTCAGTACTTC. Encoded protein: CASSLAAAIAKNIQYF.

This clonotype has just a few counts. CDR3 in DNA: TGTGCCAGCAGCGTACCTAGCGGGGGGGCCTCAGATACGCAGTATTTT. Its translation: CASSVPSGGASDTQYF. This chain joins TRBV9 and TRBJ2-3, with 12 bases aligning to TRBD2. The V segment lost 1 base and the J segment 4 bases; nucleotides outside the gene matches: 4. The CDR3 is made up of 16 amino acids. The V gene's germline CDR1 is SGDLS and CDR2 YYNGEE.

The V call is TRBV27, the J call TRBJ1-5; D is unresolved. Trimming left V 3 bases short and J 1 base short, with 7 bases between. The germline gives CDR1 MNHEY, CDR2 SMNVEV (reference sequence). The CDR3 is 14 residues long. CDR3 loop: CASSFGQSNQPQHF. The CDR3 DNA reads TGTGCCAGCAGTTTTGGTCAGAGCAATCAGCCCCAGCATTTT.

This clonotype rates as medium-sized. The chain has TRBV7-9 and TRBJ2-1, with TRBD2 identical over 10 bases. The CDR3 covers 16 residues. Germline V gene data show CDR1 as SEHNR and CDR2 as FQNEAQ (reference sequence). J gave up 7 bases and V 1 base, and 7 bases lay outside the gene matches. The DNA of the CDR3 is TGTGCCAGCAGCTTAGGGGCTAGCGGGAGTAGGAATGAGCAGTTCTTC. Its protein product is CASSLGASGSRNEQFF.

The chain employs TRBV7-9 and TRBJ2-3; 12 positions agree with TRBD2. V dropped 5 bases and J dropped 2; count of bases not matched to a gene: 8. Germline V lookup: CDR1 SEHNR, CDR2 FQNEAQ (reference sequence). The length of the CDR3 is 17 residues. The CDR3 loop reads CASSGALAGGITDTQYF. For the CDR3, the DNA is TGTGCCAGCAGCGGCGCGCTAGCGGGGGGGATCACAGATACGCAGTATTTT.

CDR3 bases: TGCGCCAGCGCCCGTGAAGACCCTCTCGAGCAGTACTTC. Its protein is CASAREDPLEQYF. The chain employs TRBV5-1 and TRBJ2-7; D is ambiguous. CDR3 size: 13 residues. CDR1 and CDR2 from the germline V gene are SGHRS and YFSETQ. Between the trimmed V and J ends, which lost 7 bases and 6 bases, there was a span of 17 bases.